Shown below are 26 T cell receptor beta chains from a single sample sequenced in a study of Tregs in tolerant kidney transplant recipients. TCRdb's copy holds only in-frame clones and misses some; the assay was immunoSEQ multiplex PCR. The top ten clones hold about 0.58% of a sample with 200,000 to 300,000 clones, more than 65% of them seen once. The sample consisted of CD4+ T cells from blood. All receptors derive from a human donor in good health.

The chain has TRBV11-2 and TRBJ2-5; TRBD1 matches 8 bases. The CDR3 contains 13 residues. Losses at the gene ends were 5 bases for V and 4 bases for J; bases not matched to a gene: 3. The germline V gene encodes CDR1 SGHAT and CDR2 FQNNGV. DNA for the CDR3: TGTGCCAGCAGCCTCCAGGGGGCAGAGACCCAGTACTTC. This sequence encodes CASSLQGAETQYF. Full variable domain (remainder filled in from reference TRBV11-2 and TRBJ2-5): EAGVAQSPRYKIIEKRQSVAFWCNPISGHATLYWYQQILGQGPKLLIQFQNNGVVDDSQLPKDRFSAERLKGVDSTLKIQPAKLEDSAVYLCASSLQGAETQYFGPGTRLLVL.

The chain is built from TRBV10-1 and TRBJ1-1; 7 bases are a match to TRBD1. The V gene end was trimmed by 0 bases and the J gene end by 12 bases; junction bases not matched to a gene: 7. CDR3 size: 13 residues. Germline values: CDR1 WNHNN, CDR2 SYGVQD (reference sequence). For the CDR3, the DNA is TGCGCCAGCAGTGAGTCGAAGCAGGGGGTCCCTTTCTTT. It translates to CASSESKQGVPFF.

The CDR3 DNA reads as TGTGCCAGCAGTGTGGGGACTAGCGGAGGCGAAAACATTCAGTACTTC. Encoded protein: CASSVGTSGGENIQYF. This chain joins TRBV6-1 and TRBJ2-4, with TRBD2 matching 11 bases. This CDR3 has 16 amino acids. Germline values: CDR1 MNHNS, CDR2 SASEGT. Trimming at V came to 4 bases and at J to 5 bases, leaving 7 bases not matched to a gene.

For this clone: Within the sample, other DNA sequences also encode this same CDR3. The CDR3 loop reads CASSLPGETQYF. Here the CDR3 DNA reads TGTGCCAGCAGCTTGCCAGGGGAGACCCAGTACTTC. The V call is TRBV5-4, the J call TRBJ2-5; possibly TRBD1 for D (5 bases). Per germline, CDR1 SGHNT and CDR2 YYREEE (reference sequence). This CDR3 spans 12 amino acids. With 1 base removed from V and 5 bases from J, the gap between germline ends came to 6 bases.

The chain is built from TRBV18 and TRBJ1-5; 11 nucleotides line up with TRBD1. The CDR3 is 16 residues long. V lost 3 bases to trimming and J lost 3 bases; unmatched junction nucleotides: 4. CDR1 is KGHSH and CDR2 is LQKENI in the germline V gene. The chain's CDR3 is CASSPGTGGNNQPQHF. The DNA of the CDR3 is TGTGCCAGCTCACCGGGGACAGGGGGAAACAATCAGCCCCAGCATTTT.

The DNA for the CDR3 is TGTGCCAGCAGTTCCCCGGGGATCATTAGCAATCAGCCCCAGCATTTT. This codes for CASSSPGIISNQPQHF. The chain links TRBV2 to TRBJ1-5; D gene unclear. Germline loops: CDR1 SNHLY, CDR2 FYNNEI. The CDR3 contains 16 residues. V was cut by 5 bases and J by 0 bases, with 14 bases left in between.

The chain couples TRBV6-5 to TRBJ1-2; 9 positions match TRBD1. Germline-derived CDR1 and CDR2 are MNHEY and SVGAGI. V was pared by 6 bases and J by 2 bases, with 7 bases of the junction left unmatched. This CDR3 has 15 amino acids. The CDR3 sequence: CASRPGTGLNYGYTF. Written as DNA, the CDR3 is TGTGCCAGCAGGCCCGGGACAGGGCTAAACTATGGCTACACCTTC.

This chain links TRBV5-1 with TRBJ1-2, with 7 bases identical to TRBD1. The junction had 6 bases not matched to a gene; V was cut back by 3 bases and J by 4 bases. The CDR3 runs 14 residues. The germline gives CDR1 SGHRS, CDR2 YFSETQ. The CDR3 loop reads CASSSMDRPYGYTF. CDR3 sequence (DNA): TGCGCCAGCAGCTCTATGGACAGGCCCTATGGCTACACCTTC.

This clone was seen more than once but under ten times. The J gene is TRBJ1-5, the V gene TRBV19; the match to TRBD1 covers 9 bases. From germline, CDR1 is LNHDA and CDR2 SQIVND (reference sequence). This CDR3 is built from 12 residues. Trimming at V came to 5 bases and at J to 14 bases, leaving 7 bases not matched to a gene. The DNA of the CDR3 is TGTGCCAGTAGTTCGCGGACAGGGGAAAAGCATTTT. The encoded protein is CASSSRTGEKHF.

This chain connects TRBV5-1 to TRBJ2-1, with TRBD2 identical over 8 bases. The CDR3 sequence is 13 residues long. Germline V gives CDR1 SGHRS, CDR2 YFSETQ. V dropped 5 bases and J dropped 4; count of bases not matched to a gene: 2. CDR3 sequence reads: CASSRGGYNEQFF. The CDR3 nucleotides are TGCGCCAGCAGTCGCGGGGGGTACAATGAGCAGTTCTTC.

The chain employs TRBV2 and TRBJ1-2, with D uncertain. The CDR3 totals 12 residues. Looked up from germline, CDR1 is SNHLY and CDR2 is FYNNEI. Trimming removed 4 bases at V and 8 bases at J, with 11 bases between. CDR3 residues: CASSASMFGYTF. CDR3 DNA: TGTGCCAGCAGTGCGTCCATGTTCGGCTACACCTTC.

The chain has TRBV6-5 and TRBJ2-5, with TRBD1 identical over 12 bases. The junction had 5 bases not matched to a gene; V was cut back by 1 base and J by 5 bases. This CDR3 has 16 residues. Germline assignment: CDR1 MNHEY and CDR2 SVGAGI. This chain's CDR3 is CASSYWDRGLSETQYF. DNA of the CDR3: TGTGCCAGCAGTTACTGGGACAGGGGGCTCTCTGAGACCCAGTACTTC.

This clone was seen once. The chain uses TRBV11-2 and TRBJ2-5, with 9 bases identical to TRBD1. CDR1 and CDR2 (germline): SGHAT, FQNNGV. The CDR3 contains 17 residues. The trim removed 1 base at V and 7 bases at J, leaving 13 bases unmatched. The CDR3 loop reads CASSLGQGGLSGGTQYF. The CDR3 DNA is TGTGCCAGCAGCTTAGGACAGGGGGGCCTCTCCGGGGGGACCCAGTACTTC.

This chain links TRBV18 with TRBJ2-7; 7 nucleotides match TRBD1. V shed 3 bases, J shed 3 bases, and the junction held 5 bases outside the gene matches. The CDR3 is 14 residues long. Germline CDR1 reads KGHSH; CDR2 reads LQKENI. CDR3 nucleotides: TGTGCCAGCTCACCGGGCAGGGGGAACTACGAGCAGTACTTC. This sequence encodes CASSPGRGNYEQYF.

CDR3 sequence reads: CASSLVAGTPDTQYF. The CDR3 DNA is TGTGCCAGCAGCTTGGTGGCAGGGACTCCGGATACGCAGTATTTT. The J gene is TRBJ2-3, the V gene TRBV5-4; a possible D gene is TRBD2 (6 bases). With 0 bases removed from V and 6 bases from J, the gap between germline ends came to 14 bases. Germline loops: CDR1 SGHNT, CDR2 YYREEE (reference sequence). This CDR3 has 15 amino acids. Full variable domain (outside the CDR3, taken from reference TRBV5-4 and TRBJ2-3): ETGVTQSPTHLIKTRGQQVTLRCSSQSGHNTVSWYQQALGQGPQFIFQYYREEENGRGNFPPRFSGLQFPNYSSELNVNALELDDSALYLCASSLVAGTPDTQYFGPGTRLTVL.

This clone was recorded a few times. V gene TRBV7-9 combines with J gene TRBJ2-5; D is uncertain. The CDR3 runs to 14 residues. CDR1 is SEHNR, CDR2 FQNEAQ, per germline (reference sequence). The germline V and J ends were trimmed by 4 bases and 3 bases, with 12 bases remaining between them. The CDR3 DNA is TGTGCCAGCAGCTCGGGTCTGCGAAAAGAGACCCAGTACTTC. Translation: CASSSGLRKETQYF. Full variable domain (missing parts from reference TRBV7-9 and TRBJ2-5): DTGVSQNPRHKITKRGQNVTFRCDPISEHNRLYWYRQTLGQGPEFLTYFQNEAQLEKSRLLSDRFSAERPKGSFSTLEIQRTEQGDSAMYLCASSSGLRKETQYFGPGTRLLVL.

The chain carries TRBV7-9 and TRBJ2-1; D is uncertain. This CDR3 spans 14 amino acids. V lost 5 bases, J lost 3 bases, and 11 bases lay in between. The germline V gene has CDR1 SEHNR and CDR2 FQNEAQ (reference sequence). CDR3 amino acids: CASSMGGDYNEQFF. CDR3 nucleotides: TGTGCCAGCAGCATGGGCGGAGACTACAATGAGCAGTTCTTC.

V is TRBV27 and J is TRBJ1-3; D gene unclear. Trimming took 1 base from V and 4 from J, leaving 5 bases between them. The V gene's germline CDR1 is MNHEY and CDR2 SMNVEV (reference sequence). This CDR3 is built from 13 residues. The CDR3 DNA is TGTGCCAGCAGTTTATTTTCGGGAAACACCATATATTTT. Translation gives CASSLFSGNTIYF.

This clone was picked up one time. The chain is built from TRBV29-1 and TRBJ1-5, with TRBD1 matching over 11 bases. Germline V gene sequence: CDR1 SQVTM, CDR2 ANQGSEA. The CDR3 runs 13 residues. With 6 bases clipped from V and 6 bases from J, the junction kept 4 bases outside the gene matches. The CDR3 reads CSVSGTGGQPQHF. The CDR3 DNA sequence: TGCAGCGTCTCCGGGACAGGGGGTCAGCCCCAGCATTTT.

V is TRBV5-4 and J is TRBJ1-2; D is ambiguous. Germline V CDR1 and CDR2: SGHNT, YYREEE (reference sequence). V lost 2 bases and J lost 1, with 12 bases in between. The CDR3 length is 15 residues. The CDR3 DNA is TGTGCCAGCAGCTTTGGGCAGCGAGATAACTATGGCTACACCTTC. It is translated as CASSFGQRDNYGYTF.

V gene TRBV27 combines with J gene TRBJ2-7, with 12 nucleotides matching TRBD2. Germline assignment: CDR1 MNHEY and CDR2 SMNVEV (reference sequence). The length of the CDR3 is 15 residues. Trimming at V came to 5 bases and at J to 3 bases, leaving 5 bases not matched to a gene. CDR3 region: CASSRLAGENYEQYF. For the CDR3, the DNA is TGTGCCAGCAGTCGACTAGCGGGAGAGAACTACGAGCAGTACTTC.

The V and J genes are TRBV5-1 and TRBJ2-7, with D possibly TRBD1 on 5 matching bases. The CDR3 sequence is 14 residues long. Germline CDR1 reads SGHRS; CDR2 reads YFSETQ. V dropped 2 bases and J dropped 3 bases, with 12 bases sitting between them. The CDR3 protein is CASSFSTDVYEQYF. DNA for the CDR3: TGCGCCAGCAGCTTCTCGACAGATGTCTACGAGCAGTACTTC.

The V gene is TRBV27, the J gene TRBJ2-1; 11 nucleotides line up with TRBD2. The CDR3 totals 16 residues. Losses at the gene ends were 4 bases for V and 8 bases for J; bases not matched to a gene: 10. Germline lookup yields CDR1 MNHEY and CDR2 SMNVEV (reference sequence). The DNA of the CDR3 is TGTGCCAGCAGTTCTCTAGCGGGGGGCGAGATATATGAGCAGTTCTTC. It is translated as CASSSLAGGEIYEQFF.

On this clone itself: Germline is not matched at one junction end, which may reflect a read error. The V gene is TRBV18, the J gene TRBJ2-7; 7 positions agree with TRBD2. The germline V gene encodes CDR1 KGHSH and CDR2 LQKENI. The CDR3 totals 16 residues. The CDR3 DNA sequence: TGTGCCAGCTCACCAACGAACCGGGGTCTACGGGGGGAGCGGTACTTC. Translated, it gives CASSPTNRGLRGERYF.

This chain links TRBV2 with TRBJ1-1; 10 bases fit TRBD1. Germline loops: CDR1 SNHLY, CDR2 FYNNEI. V shed 7 bases and J 9 bases; nucleotides not matched to a gene: 8. The CDR3 extends over 13 amino acids. This CDR3 is CASTLGQGVKAFF. Written as DNA, the CDR3 is TGTGCCAGCACCCTCGGACAGGGGGTGAAAGCTTTCTTT.

The chain couples TRBV9 to TRBJ2-7; TRBD1 aligns across 8 bases. The CDR3 extends over 13 amino acids. V shed 6 bases, J shed 5 bases, and the junction held 7 bases outside the gene matches. Per the germline V gene, CDR1 is SGDLS and CDR2 is YYNGEE. In DNA, the CDR3 is TGTGCCAGCACCCGTGACAGGGGCAACGAGCAGTACTTC. It translates to CASTRDRGNEQYF.